These T cell receptor beta chains were read from a single sample in a study of human T cells and chemical hapten exposure. Using its own MiXCR run on the RACE reads, TCRdb lists one record per CDR3 protein. The sample contains under 200,000 distinct CDR3 sequences, almost 30% of which appear only once. The sample was whole blood, taken in connection with sensitization to the hapten diphenylcyclopropenone (DPC). All receptors derive from a woman in her twenties or thirties with alopecia areata. Some clones in this sample may be carry-over from other donors' samples. CDR3s include the opening cysteine and the closing phenylalanine or tryptophan. The D gene is left open where the match is weak. Clone size is given for some rows only: seen once, a few or many times, or a class if the clone is expanded.

clone_size	d_call	v_call	j_call	cdr3_aa	cdr3_nt
.	TRBD2	TRBV20-1	TRBJ2-7	CSASGGRAENEQYF	TGCAGTGCTAGCGGCGGGAGGGCCGAAAACGAGCAGTACTTC
few	.	TRBV2	TRBJ1-6	CASKGNSPLHF	TGTGCCAGCAAGGGTAATTCACCCCTCCACTTT
.	.	TRBV12-3/TRBV12-4	TRBJ1-3	CASRGRPTGRSPLSGNTIYF	TGTGCCAGCAGAGGGCGACCTACCGGGAGAAGCCCTCTCTCTGGAAACACCATATATTTT
few	TRBD1	TRBV6-6	TRBJ1-2	CASRSDRIFGYTF	TGTGCCAGCAGATCGGACAGGATATTCGGCTACACCTTC
.	.	TRBV19	TRBJ1-5	CASSIVPGATAKPQHF	TGTGCCAGTAGTATAGTCCCGGGGGCTACAGCTAAGCCCCAGCATTTT
many	TRBD2	TRBV9	TRBJ2-1	CASSVEGLAGLNEQFF	TGTGCCAGCAGCGTAGAAGGACTAGCGGGTTTAAATGAGCAGTTCTTC
few	.	TRBV29-1	TRBJ2-5	CSAGPLGQETQYF	TGCAGCGCGGGGCCCTTGGGCCAAGAGACCCAGTACTTC
.	TRBD1	TRBV28	TRBJ1-1	CASQTGGLVTEAFF	TGTGCCAGCCAGACAGGGGGCTTGGTCACTGAAGCTTTCTTT
few	TRBD2	TRBV6-5	TRBJ2-3	CASSYPTSGGIGYTQYF	TGTGCCAGCAGCTATCCCACTAGCGGGGGGATTGGGTATACGCAGTATTTT
.	.	TRBV2	TRBJ2-7	CASSLKGHVGQYF	TGTGCCAGCAGTCTTAAGGGTCATGTCGGGCAGTACTTC
few	.	TRBV6-2/TRBV6-3	TRBJ2-5	CASSYVSLQETQYF	TGTGCCAGCAGTTACGTCAGTCTCCAAGAGACCCAGTACTTC
.	.	TRBV4-3	TRBJ2-5	CASSPTGGQETQYF	TGCGCCAGCAGCCCAACCGGGGGTCAAGAGACCCAGTACTTC
.	TRBD1	TRBV19	TRBJ1-5	CASRRTGGPYSNQPQHF	TGTGCCAGTAGACGGACAGGGGGCCCCTATAGCAATCAGCCCCAGCATTTT
.	TRBD1	TRBV6-2/TRBV6-3	TRBJ2-7	CASSYDGTGGLYEQYF	TGTGCCAGCAGTTACGACGGGACAGGGGGTCTCTACGAGCAGTACTTC
.	.	TRBV11-2	TRBJ2-1	CASSARTVDEQFF	TGTGCCAGCAGCGCCCGGACAGTGGATGAGCAGTTCTTC
.	TRBD2	TRBV29-1	TRBJ2-1	CSVDPAGGMNEQFF	TGCAGCGTTGACCCAGCGGGGGGAATGAATGAGCAGTTCTTC
few	.	TRBV28	TRBJ1-1	CASSLWSGGRNTEAFF	TGTGCCAGCAGTTTATGGAGCGGAGGGAGGAACACTGAAGCTTTCTTT
.	.	TRBV7-2	TRBJ2-5	CASSLASFQETQYF	TGTGCCAGCAGCTTAGCGTCGTTTCAAGAGACCCAGTACTTC
few	TRBD2	TRBV28	TRBJ2-5	CAPRGGFQETQYF	TGTGCCCCCCGGGGGGGGTTTCAAGAGACCCAGTACTTC
few	.	TRBV7-2	TRBJ1-4	CASSLLGAGEKLFF	TGTGCCAGCAGCCTATTGGGGGCAGGGGAAAAACTGTTTTTT
.	TRBD1	TRBV5-1	TRBJ1-6	CASSLQGDYNSPLHF	TGCGCCAGCAGCTTACAGGGGGACTATAATTCACCCCTCCACTTT
few	.	TRBV28	TRBJ1-4	CASSLGGSWKLFF	TGTGCCAGCAGTTTAGGAGGGTCCTGGAAACTGTTTTTT
.	.	TRBV6-2/TRBV6-3	TRBJ2-5	CASYSIGGPQETQYF	TGTGCCAGCTATTCTATTGGGGGACCGCAAGAGACCCAGTACTTC
.	.	TRBV20-1	TRBJ2-5	CSARERGRGPQTQYF	TGCAGTGCTAGAGAACGGGGGCGAGGGCCTCAGACCCAGTACTTC
.	TRBD1	TRBV28	TRBJ1-2	CASSLGDRGYTF	TGTGCCAGCAGTTTGGGGGACAGGGGCTACACCTTC
.	TRBD2	TRBV24-1	TRBJ2-1	CATSDTGLAYEQFF	TGTGCCACCAGTGATACAGGACTAGCGTATGAGCAGTTCTTC
.	.	TRBV7-2	TRBJ1-2	CASSFNWGRDDYGYTF	TGTGCCAGCAGCTTTAATTGGGGCAGGGATGACTATGGCTACACCTTC
.	.	TRBV12-3/TRBV12-4	TRBJ2-3	CASRPSGTDTQYF	TGTGCCAGCAGACCTTCGGGTACAGATACGCAGTATTTT
.	TRBD2	TRBV11-3	TRBJ2-5	CASSPLGGGVQETQYF	TGTGCCAGCAGCCCCCTCGGCGGGGGGGTCCAAGAGACCCAGTACTTC
.	TRBD2	TRBV7-8	TRBJ2-1	CASSFSGLAGFYNEQFF	TGTGCCAGCAGTTTCTCCGGGCTAGCGGGCTTCTACAATGAGCAGTTCTTC
few	.	TRBV11-3	TRBJ2-4	CASSLGGGNQNIQYF	TGTGCCAGCAGCTTAGGAGGCGGCAACCAAAACATTCAGTACTTC
few	TRBD2	TRBV28	TRBJ2-5	CASSLSGTSGKETQYF	TGTGCCAGCAGTCTTTCCGGGACTAGCGGCAAAGAGACCCAGTACTTC
few	TRBD1	TRBV20-1	TRBJ2-1	CSARDSKQGAEQFF	TGCAGTGCTAGAGACTCCAAACAGGGGGCTGAGCAGTTCTTC
.	.	TRBV18	TRBJ2-5	CASSPGGAQETQYF	TGTGCCAGCTCACCGGGCGGGGCTCAAGAGACCCAGTACTTC
.	.	TRBV28	TRBJ1-2	CASSLRTAPNYGYTF	TGTGCCAGCAGTTTAAGAACAGCACCTAACTATGGCTACACCTTC
few	.	TRBV28	TRBJ1-2	CASSLLGLYGYTF	TGTGCCAGCAGTTTACTTGGCCTCTATGGCTACACCTTC
few	.	TRBV29-1	TRBJ1-3	CSGGPNSGNTIYF	TGCAGCGGAGGGCCCAACTCTGGAAACACCATATATTTT
.	.	TRBV2	TRBJ2-1	CASSDRVGYYEQFF	TGTGCCAGCAGTGACAGGGTCGGGTATTATGAGCAGTTCTTC
.	.	TRBV28	TRBJ1-2	CAVPATRMSNGYTF	TGTGCCGTCCCGGCTACAAGGATGTCGAATGGCTACACCTTC
few	.	TRBV6-1	TRBJ2-2	CASSEVRELFF	TGTGCCAGCAGTGAGGTTCGGGAGCTGTTTTTT
.	.	TRBV6-1	TRBJ1-5	CASHRDWGYQPQHF	TGTGCCAGCCACAGGGACTGGGGTTATCAGCCCCAGCATTTT
.	TRBD1	TRBV2	TRBJ2-5	CAIRKQGLGETQYF	TGTGCCATTCGAAAACAGGGGCTTGGGGAGACCCAGTACTTC
.	.	TRBV28	TRBJ2-1	CASSPTAASYNEQFF	TGTGCCAGCAGTCCCACAGCCGCCTCCTACAATGAGCAGTTCTTC
.	TRBD1	TRBV9	TRBJ1-4	CASSPQGAGEKLFF	TGTGCCAGCAGCCCACAGGGGGCGGGTGAAAAACTGTTTTTT
.	.	TRBV28	TRBJ2-7	CASSLGGSEDYEQYF	TGTGCCAGCAGTTTAGGGGGGTCAGAAGACTACGAGCAGTACTTC
.	.	TRBV5-1	TRBJ2-1	CAGTQPEERSRGNEQFF	TGCGCCGGCACTCAACCGGAGGAGCGGAGCCGGGGCAATGAGCAGTTCTTC
.	.	TRBV18	TRBJ1-2	CASSPPILGPTLGGYTF	TGTGCCAGCTCACCACCAATTTTAGGGCCAACCCTTGGAGGCTACACCTTC
.	.	TRBV27	TRBJ1-2	CASSRGRVNYGYTF	TGTGCCAGCAGTCGCGGGAGGGTTAACTATGGCTACACCTTC
.	TRBD1	TRBV20-1	TRBJ2-1	CSARQGFKEQFF	TGCAGTGCAAGACAGGGATTCAAGGAGCAGTTCTTC
.	TRBD1	TRBV27	TRBJ2-7	CASSSVGQKSSYEQYF	TGTGCCAGCAGTTCTGTGGGACAGAAAAGCTCCTACGAGCAGTACTTC
.	TRBD2	TRBV10-2	TRBJ2-1	CASRVTSGSYNEQFF	TGCGCCAGCAGAGTGACTAGCGGGAGCTACAATGAGCAGTTCTTC
.	TRBD2	TRBV27	TRBJ2-3	CASSLWLGLGGTDTQYF	TGTGCCAGCAGTTTATGGTTGGGACTAGGAGGCACAGATACGCAGTATTTT
few	TRBD1	TRBV28	TRBJ2-7	CASRSDGTGSYEQYF	TGTGCCAGCAGAAGTGACGGGACAGGGTCCTACGAGCAGTACTTC
few	TRBD1	TRBV6-2/TRBV6-3	TRBJ1-2	CASSYGQGQFDAGYTF	TGTGCCAGCAGTTACGGACAGGGGCAATTCGACGCGGGCTACACCTTC
few	.	TRBV20-1	TRBJ2-1	CSAGTLGLASQFF	TGCAGTGCGGGAACCTTGGGTCTCGCGTCACAGTTCTTC